These 25 T cell receptor beta chains were sequenced from one sample in a study of cytomegalovirus exposure and HLA in healthy donors. PCR used 60 Vbeta primers and 13 Jbeta primers. Libraries were prepared by immunoSEQ multiplex PCR; TCRdb keeps only in-frame clonotypes and omits some of them. The sample's table shows some 80,000 clones. The sequencing sample was made of PBMCs. The receptors stem from a man aged 45-65 years in good health and CMV-seropositive.

The chain uses TRBV6-1 and TRBJ2-1; 11 nucleotides match TRBD2. The CDR3 spans 14 residues. J was trimmed by 3 bases and V by 7 bases; bases with no gene match: 2. Per the germline V gene, CDR1 is MNHNS and CDR2 is SASEGT. The CDR3 DNA reads as TGTGCCAGCAATCTAGCGGGGGGCTACAATGAGCAGTTCTTC. Translating it yields CASNLAGGYNEQFF.

The chain has TRBV19 and TRBJ2-5; D unclear. The CDR3 contains 14 residues. The ends were cut back, 1 base at V and 3 bases at J, with 9 bases in the middle. CDR1 LNHDA and CDR2 SQIVND come from the germline V gene (reference sequence). CDR3: CASSIGAAKETQYF. CDR3 in DNA: TGTGCCAGTAGTATAGGGGCAGCTAAAGAGACCCAGTACTTC.

This chain connects TRBV19 to TRBJ2-7; a possible D gene is TRBD1 (6 bases). Germline V lookup: CDR1 LNHDA, CDR2 SQIVND (reference sequence). V was shortened by 4 bases and J by 0 bases, with 13 bases between the two germline ends. The CDR3 length is 15 residues. This CDR3 reads CASSKTGQFSYEQYF. CDR3 coding DNA: TGTGCCAGTAGTAAAACCGGACAGTTCTCCTACGAGCAGTACTTC.

Here the CDR3 DNA reads TGTGCCAGCAGTGATCCCGACAGGGGGCTATGGCAAGAGACCCAGTACTTC. It specifies CASSDPDRGLWQETQYF. This sequence joins TRBV25-1 and TRBJ2-5; 10 positions agree with TRBD1. V lost 3 bases and J lost 2; bases outside the gene matches: 9. Germline loops: CDR1 MGHDK, CDR2 SYGVNS. CDR3 length equals 17 residues.

The rearrangement uses TRBV27 and TRBJ2-7; 8 bases agree with TRBD1. This CDR3 is built from 15 residues. Germline loops: CDR1 MNHEY, CDR2 SMNVEV (reference sequence). V lost 4 bases, J lost 2 bases, and 7 bases stayed unmatched. CDR3 nucleotide sequence: TGTGCCAGCAGTTCCTCGGGGACAGGCCCCTACGAGCAGTACGTC. Encoded protein: CASSSSGTGPYEQYV.

This chain connects TRBV29-1 to TRBJ2-5; 11 bases fit TRBD1. Unmatched junction bases numbered 10, after V lost 2 bases and J lost 2 bases. Germline V gene lookup returns CDR1 SQVTM and CDR2 ANQGSEA. The CDR3 runs to 17 residues. CDR3 sequence (DNA): TGCAGCGTTGAATCGCTCCTTCGGGACAGGGGGCAAGAGACCCAGTACTTC. It translates to CSVESLLRDRGQETQYF.

The genes are TRBV27 and TRBJ2-7; TRBD2 matches 7 bases. Germline V CDR1 and CDR2: MNHEY, SMNVEV (reference sequence). This CDR3 has 16 amino acids. V was pared by 5 bases and J by 0 bases, with 10 bases of the junction left unmatched. CDR3 in amino acids: CASSPLGGGGSYEQYF. CDR3 bases: TGTGCCAGCAGTCCCCTAGGTGGCGGGGGCTCCTACGAGCAGTACTTC.

V gene TRBV30 combines with J gene TRBJ2-3; TRBD2 matches at 13 bases. The CDR3 has 15 residues. With V trimmed by 1 base and J by 6 bases, 4 bases remained unmatched. Germline V lookup: CDR1 GTSNPN, CDR2 SVGIG (reference sequence). CDR3 nucleotides: TGTGCCTGGAGTGCCCTGACTAGCGGGGGGGATACGCAGTATTTT. This sequence encodes CAWSALTSGGDTQYF.

The chain links TRBV9 to TRBJ2-1; TRBD2 matches at 7 bases. This CDR3 contains 15 residues. The germline gives CDR1 SGDLS, CDR2 YYNGEE. The junction had 6 bases not matched to a gene; V was cut back by 0 bases and J by 6 bases. In DNA, the CDR3 is TGTGCCAGCAGCGTAGGTCGGGCGGGAGTCAATGAGCAGTTCTTC. Translation gives CASSVGRAGVNEQFF.

The gene calls are TRBV30 and TRBJ1-5, with 7 bases lining up with TRBD1. CDR3 size: 15 residues. J gave up 7 bases and V 2 bases, and 11 bases lay outside the gene matches. Germline CDR1 is GTSNPN and CDR2 is SVGIG (reference sequence). The CDR3 DNA follows: TGTGCCTGGAGTCAGGGGGGTTCGGACGGGCAGCCCCAGCATTTT. It is translated as CAWSQGGSDGQPQHF.

The genes are TRBV9 and TRBJ1-4; 9 bases fit TRBD1. V shed 4 bases, J shed 6 bases, and the junction held 10 bases outside the gene matches. CDR1 and CDR2 (germline): SGDLS, YYNGEE. This CDR3 region has 16 residues. The CDR3 DNA reads as TGTGCCAGCAGCTATGACACGGGGGACAGGGATGAAAAACTGTTTTTT. This gives the protein CASSYDTGDRDEKLFF.

The rearrangement uses TRBV19 and TRBJ1-2; 9 bases are shared with TRBD1. Germline CDR1 LNHDA, CDR2 SQIVND (reference sequence). The CDR3 contains 18 residues. The V segment lost 0 bases and the J segment 4 bases; nucleotides outside the gene matches: 12. The CDR3 coding sequence is TGTGCCAGTAGTATAGAGGTAGGACAGGGGCTGTCTATCTATGGCTACACCTTC. Translating it yields CASSIEVGQGLSIYGYTF.

This sequence joins TRBV7-9 and TRBJ2-3; 7 nucleotides align to TRBD1. The length of the CDR3 is 14 residues. The germline V gene encodes CDR1 SEHNR and CDR2 FQNEAQ (reference sequence). The J segment lost 1 base and the V segment lost 11 bases, leaving 9 bases of the junction unmatched. Written as DNA, the CDR3 is TGTGCCTGTGACTGGACAGGACGCACAGATACGCAGTATTTT. Amino acid sequence: CACDWTGRTDTQYF.

The chain is built from TRBV28 and TRBJ1-5; TRBD1 matches 7 bases. V lost 2 bases to trimming and J lost 7 bases; unmatched junction nucleotides: 17. Germline CDR1 MDHEN, CDR2 SYDVKM. The CDR3 is 18 amino acids. CDR3 nucleotide sequence: TGTGCCAGCAGTTTAATATCCATCGGACAGGTCGGTTTCCAGCCCCAGCATTTT. Translated: CASSLISIGQVGFQPQHF.

The chain couples TRBV7-6 to TRBJ2-7, with 11 bases that match TRBD1. Germline CDR1 and CDR2: SGHVS and FNYEAQ. Trimming removed 6 bases from V and 6 bases from J; junction bases left unmatched: 13. This CDR3 region has 16 residues. CDR3 amino acids: CASSLVSGTGGSEQYF. CDR3 nucleotide sequence: TGTGCCAGCAGTTTGGTTTCCGGGACAGGGGGGAGCGAGCAGTACTTC.

This chain connects TRBV9 to TRBJ1-2; 7 nucleotides agree with TRBD1. The CDR3 is 15 residues long. The germline CDR1 and CDR2 sequences are SGDLS and YYNGEE. V lost 0 bases and J lost 4; bases outside the gene matches: 6. For the CDR3, the DNA is TGTGCCAGCAGCGTAGATCCGGGACAGAGCTATGGCTACACCTTC. Its protein product is CASSVDPGQSYGYTF.

This chain links TRBV30 with TRBJ1-1, with a possible D match to TRBD1 (5 bases). The V gene's germline CDR1 is GTSNPN and CDR2 SVGIG (reference sequence). V was cut by 5 bases and J by 3 bases, with 13 bases left in between. CDR3 length equals 13 residues. In nucleotides, the CDR3 is TGTGCCTGGTGCCCGGGGGATTACACTGAAGCTTTCTTT. Translated, it gives CAWCPGDYTEAFF.

The V and J genes are TRBV10-2 and TRBJ2-1, with TRBD2 as a possible D gene (6 bases). The CDR3 is made up of 12 amino acids. The V and J ends lost 6 bases and 9 bases respectively, with 12 bases between them. Germline CDR1 is WSHSY and CDR2 is SAAADI. CDR3 protein: CASSQGAGEQFF. The CDR3 DNA reads TGCGCCAGCAGCCAGGGAGCGGGTGAGCAGTTCTTC.

CDR3 in amino acids: CASSDWGERLTDTQYF. As DNA, the CDR3 is TGTGCCAGCAGTGATTGGGGGGAACGGCTCACAGATACGCAGTATTTT. The V and J genes are TRBV6-1 and TRBJ2-3, with D perhaps TRBD2 (6 bases). The CDR3 extends over 16 amino acids. Trimming removed 3 bases at V and 2 bases at J, with 15 bases between. CDR1 and CDR2 (germline): MNHNS, SASEGT.

The chain couples TRBV6-1 to TRBJ2-7; maybe TRBD1 (6 bases). V was shortened by 2 bases and J by 3 bases, with 14 bases between the two germline ends. Germline V CDR1 and CDR2: MNHNS, SASEGT. The CDR3 loop spans 15 amino acids. The CDR3 spells CASSENIRTVYEQYV. CDR3 nucleotide sequence: TGTGCCAGCAGTGAAAACATTAGGACAGTCTACGAGCAGTACGTC.

In the case of this clone: One end of the junction fails to match germline, which may point to a read error. The J gene is TRBJ2-1, the V gene TRBV18; 8 bases align to TRBD1. Germline assignment: CDR1 KGHSH and CDR2 LQKENI. The CDR3 has 14 residues. The DNA of the CDR3 is TGTGCCAGCTCCCCACGACAGGGGACAAATGAGCAGTTCTTC. It is translated as CASSPRQGTNEQFF. The whole variable domain, filled in from reference TRBV18 and TRBJ2-1, reads NAGVMQNPRHLVRRRGQEARLRCSPMKGHSHVYWYRQLPEEGLKFMVYLQKENIIDESGMPKERFSAEFPKEGPSILRIQQVVRGDSAAYFCASSPRQGTNEQFFGPGTRLTVL.

The J gene is TRBJ1-5, the V gene TRBV7-2; D remains unclear. Trimming took 5 bases from V and 3 from J, leaving 14 bases between them. The germline V gene has CDR1 SGHTA and CDR2 FQGNSA. This CDR3 spans 15 amino acids. As DNA, the CDR3 is TGTGCCAGCAGCCCCGTGGGCAGTTTCAATCAGCCCCAGCATTTT. It codes for CASSPVGSFNQPQHF. Complete variable domain (other parts from reference TRBV7-2 and TRBJ1-5): GAGVSQSPSNKVTEKGKDVELRCDPISGHTALYWYRQSLGQGLEFLIYFQGNSAPDKSGLPSDRFSAERTGGSVSTLTIQRTQQEDSAVYLCASSPVGSFNQPQHFGDGTRLSIL.

V usage is TRBV7-8 and J usage is TRBJ2-1; 7 bases are shared with TRBD2. Germline V gene sequence: CDR1 SGHVS, CDR2 FQNEAQ. The length of the CDR3 is 17 residues. J was trimmed by 7 bases and V by 1 base; bases with no gene match: 13. In DNA, the CDR3 is TGTGCCAGCAGCTTAGAGGGTATGTGGCGGGAGAGGAATGAGCAGTTCTTC. Its translation is CASSLEGMWRERNEQFF.

The chain recombines TRBV9 with TRBJ1-1; D is undetermined. Between the trimmed V and J ends, which lost 4 bases and 1 base, there was a span of 11 bases. Germline V gives CDR1 SGDLS, CDR2 YYNGEE. The CDR3 runs to 14 residues. CDR3 region: CASSPQVPNTEAFF. The CDR3 bases are TGTGCCAGCAGCCCCCAGGTCCCGAACACTGAAGCTTTCTTT.

This rearrangement joins TRBV28 to TRBJ2-7; D perhaps matches TRBD2 (7 bases). The CDR3 extends over 16 amino acids. Trimming took off 2 bases at V and 2 bases at J, with 16 bases between the two ends. Germline loops: CDR1 MDHEN, CDR2 SYDVKM. The DNA of the CDR3 is TGTGCCAGCAGTTTAAATGGGGGGGCTCCCACCTACGAGCAGTACTTC. It encodes CASSLNGGAPTYEQYF.